Sequencing of this T cell receptor (beta chain) was carried out in a study of blood T cells in healthy people across ages. Findings and limits, study-wide: Across the age range, TCR beta diversity per million T cells fell in a roughly linear way.

Germline loops: CDR1 DFQATT, CDR2 SNEGSKA (reference sequence). The germline V and J ends were trimmed by 6 bases and 5 bases, with 16 bases remaining between them. This CDR3 has 13 residues. This clonotype was seen only a few times. The antigen is undetermined. The second PCR ran roughly 7 to 11 cycles with a sample-barcoded 5' primer and J-beta primers. TCRdb recomputed calls from the 5' RACE reads with MiXCR, one row per CDR3 protein. The sample holds approximately 690,000 distinct CDR3 sequences, roughly 41% seen once. This TCR was recovered from a man aged 80 or over in good health. The chain recombines TRBV20-1 with TRBJ2-5; possibly TRBD2 for D (6 bases). The sample was blood. Written as DNA, the CDR3 is TGCAGTGCCCCAGCGGGCCAGCGGGAGACCCAGTACTTC. Its translation: CSAPAGQRETQYF.